These 4 T cell receptor beta chains originate from one sample sequenced in a study of cytomegalovirus exposure and HLA in healthy donors. Amplification used 60 Vbeta primers and 13 Jbeta primers. Sequencing was performed with immunoSEQ multiplex PCR; in TCRdb, only in-frame clones are kept and a portion is missing. The table lists 95,000 to 150,000 clones, around three quarters of them singletons. The source material was PBMCs. Receptor source: a woman between 25 and 40 years old in good health and CMV-seropositive.

The chain combines TRBV7-9 with TRBJ2-1; TRBD2 matches 10 bases. The CDR3 spans 14 residues. Trimming cost V 5 bases and J 10 bases; bases outside gene matches: 8. Germline CDR1 and CDR2: SEHNR and FQNEAQ (reference sequence). Here the CDR3 reads CASSQRGGHGEQFF. CDR3 bases: TGTGCCAGCAGCCAGCGGGGGGGCCATGGCGAGCAGTTCTTC.

This chain links TRBV4-1 with TRBJ2-5; possible D gene TRBD2, 6 bases. The germline gives CDR1 MGHRA, CDR2 YSYEKL. Deletions cut 3 bases from V and 4 bases from J, with 15 bases between. CDR3 size: 15 residues. DNA of the CDR3: TGCGCCAGCAGCCACTCGGGACTCCGGCCAGAGACCCAGTACTTC. Translation gives CASSHSGLRPETQYF.

This clone has only a few counts. The chain uses TRBV12-5 and TRBJ1-6; 9 nucleotides line up with TRBD1. V lost 0 bases to trimming and J lost 1 base; unmatched junction nucleotides: 10. This CDR3 spans 20 amino acids. Germline CDR1 is LGHNT and CDR2 is FRNRAP. The chain's CDR3 is CASGLVRNRGRASYNSPLHF. The CDR3 bases are TGTGCTAGTGGTTTGGTACGGAACAGGGGGCGAGCATCCTATAATTCACCCCTCCACTTT.

V usage is TRBV6-5 and J usage is TRBJ1-1; 8 bases map to TRBD1. J gave up 0 bases and V 4 bases, and 4 bases lay outside the gene matches. The CDR3 is 15 residues long. Germline V gene lookup returns CDR1 MNHEY and CDR2 SVGAGI. In nucleotides, the CDR3 is TGTGCCAGCAGTTCGTGGACAGGGTTGAACACTGAAGCTTTCTTT. Amino acid sequence: CASSSWTGLNTEAFF.